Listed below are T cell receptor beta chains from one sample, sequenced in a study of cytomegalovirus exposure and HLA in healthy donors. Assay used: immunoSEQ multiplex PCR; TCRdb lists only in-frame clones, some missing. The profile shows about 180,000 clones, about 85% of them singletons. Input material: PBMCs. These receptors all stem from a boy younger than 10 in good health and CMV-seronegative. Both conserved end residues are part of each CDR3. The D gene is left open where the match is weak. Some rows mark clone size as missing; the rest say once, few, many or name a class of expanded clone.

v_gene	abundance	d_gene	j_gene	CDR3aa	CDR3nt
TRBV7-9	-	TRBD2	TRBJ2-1	CASSRRTSGLYNEQFF	TGTGCCAGCAGCCGAAGGACTAGCGGGTTATACAATGAGCAGTTCTTC
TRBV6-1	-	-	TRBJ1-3	CASSELGGSGNTIYF	TGTGCCAGCAGTGAATTGGGGGGGTCTGGAAACACCATATATTTT
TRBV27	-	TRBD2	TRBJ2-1	CASSLWLAGGKHNEQFF	TGTGCCAGCAGTTTATGGTTAGCGGGAGGCAAACACAATGAGCAGTTCTTC
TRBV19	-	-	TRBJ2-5	CASSSGRGETQYF	TGTGCCAGTAGTAGCGGGCGCGGGGAGACCCAGTACTTC
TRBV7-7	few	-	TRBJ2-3	CASSLGGSYSTDTQYF	TGTGCCAGCAGCTTAGGAGGGTCCTATAGCACAGATACGCAGTATTTT
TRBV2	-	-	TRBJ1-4	CASRRSLNEKLFF	TGTGCCAGCCGGAGGTCCCTGAATGAAAAACTGTTTTTT
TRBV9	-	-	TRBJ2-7	CASSPGLSSYEQYF	TGTGCCAGCAGTCCGGGTCTGAGCTCCTACGAGCAGTACTTC
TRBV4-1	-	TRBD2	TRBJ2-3	CASSQWTSGGAGDTQYF	TGCGCCAGCAGCCAATGGACTAGCGGGGGGGCCGGAGATACGCAGTATTTT
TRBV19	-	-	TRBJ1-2	CASSRESGSYYGYTF	TGTGCCAGTAGCCGGGAGTCAGGGTCTTATTATGGCTACACCTTC
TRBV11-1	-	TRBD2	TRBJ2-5	CASSSGLAQETQYF	TGTGCCAGCAGCTCCGGACTAGCGCAAGAGACCCAGTACTTC
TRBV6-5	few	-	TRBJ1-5	CASSYEQGNQPQHF	TGTGCCAGCAGTTACGAACAGGGAAACCAGCCCCAGCATTTT
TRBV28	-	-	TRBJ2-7	CASSTLARTYEQYF	TGTGCCAGCAGTACCCTAGCGCGAACCTACGAGCAGTACTTC
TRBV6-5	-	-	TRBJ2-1	CASSRLRGNEQFF	TGTGCCAGCAGTCGCCTTAGGGGCAATGAGCAGTTCTTC
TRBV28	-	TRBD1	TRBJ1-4	CASSPPDRGREKLFF	TGTGCCAGCAGTCCCCCGGACAGGGGGAGGGAAAAACTGTTTTTT
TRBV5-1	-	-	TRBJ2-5	CASSSTGETQYF	TGCGCCAGCAGCTCAACAGGAGAGACCCAGTACTTC
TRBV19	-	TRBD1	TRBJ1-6	CASSSRTGGRYNSPLHF	TGTGCCAGTAGTTCTCGGACAGGGGGAAGATATAATTCACCCCTCCACTTT
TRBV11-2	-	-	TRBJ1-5	CASSLTTNQPQHF	TGTGCCAGCAGCTTGACGACTAATCAGCCCCAGCATTTT
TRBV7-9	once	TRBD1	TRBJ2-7	CASSDGQGRARPYEQYF	TGTGCCAGCAGCGATGGACAGGGTCGGGCTCGCCCCTACGAGCAGTACTTC
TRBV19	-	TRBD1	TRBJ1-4	CASSDREGWKLFF	TGTGCCAGTTCGGACAGGGAAGGATGGAAACTGTTTTTT
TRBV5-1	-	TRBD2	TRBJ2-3	CASSLAAREGGTDTQYF	TGCGCCAGCAGCTTGGCAGCGCGGGAGGGCGGAACAGATACGCAGTATTTT
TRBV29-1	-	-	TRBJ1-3	CSVEERSRADTIYF	TGCAGCGTTGAAGAGCGATCCAGGGCGGACACCATATATTTT
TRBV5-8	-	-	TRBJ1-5	CASSLADSRLIYSNQPQHF	TGTGCCAGCAGCTTGGCTGACAGCCGCTTGATTTATAGCAATCAGCCCCAGCATTTT
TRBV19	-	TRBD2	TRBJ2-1	CASSPRLAGAQEQFF	TGTGCCAGTAGTCCGCGACTAGCGGGGGCCCAAGAGCAGTTCTTC
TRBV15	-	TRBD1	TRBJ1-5	CATSRVSGRGGQPQHF	TGTGCCACCAGCAGAGTTTCAGGGAGAGGGGGCCAGCCCCAGCATTTT
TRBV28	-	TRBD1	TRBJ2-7	CASSSRQGPTTEQYF	TGTGCCAGCAGTTCAAGACAGGGGCCAACAACCGAGCAGTACTTC
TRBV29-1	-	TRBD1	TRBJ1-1	CSVRGDRGRLNTEAFF	TGCAGCGTTCGCGGGGACAGGGGGAGGTTGAACACTGAAGCTTTCTTT
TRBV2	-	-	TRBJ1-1	CASSVRGKMNTEAFF	TGTGCCAGCAGTGTTCGGGGAAAAATGAACACTGAAGCTTTCTTT
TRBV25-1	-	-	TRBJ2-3	CASRGGTYTDTQYF	TGTGCCAGCAGAGGGGGAACTTACACAGATACGCAGTATTTT
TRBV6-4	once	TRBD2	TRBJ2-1	CASSVDRLAGGNNEQFF	TGTGCCAGCAGCGTCGACAGACTAGCGGGGGGTAACAATGAGCAGTTCTTC
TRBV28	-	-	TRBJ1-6	CASDNTGVAYNSPLHF	TGTGCCAGCGACAACACGGGGGTCGCCTATAATTCACCCCTCCACTTT
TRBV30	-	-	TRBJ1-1	CAWSVGVDTEAFF	TGTGCCTGGAGTGTAGGGGTGGACACTGAAGCTTTCTTT
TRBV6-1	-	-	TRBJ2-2	CGSDRNTGELFF	TGTGGCAGCGACAGGAACACCGGGGAGCTGTTTTTT
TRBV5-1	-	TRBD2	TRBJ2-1	CASSLVAGPNEQFF	TGCGCCAGCAGCTTGGTAGCGGGACCCAATGAGCAGTTCTTC
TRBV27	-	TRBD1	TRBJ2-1	CASSPTGTVDEQFF	TGTGCCAGCTCACCGACAGGGACGGTCGATGAGCAGTTCTTC
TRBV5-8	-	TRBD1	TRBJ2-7	CASSTTRTGGSYEQYF	TGTGCCAGCAGCACCACCAGGACAGGTGGCTCCTACGAGCAGTACTTC
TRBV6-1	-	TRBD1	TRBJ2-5	CASILQGQETQYF	TGTGCCAGCATATTACAGGGGCAAGAGACCCAGTACTTC
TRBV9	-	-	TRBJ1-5	CASSPNSNQPQHF	TGTGCCAGCAGCCCTAATTCAAATCAGCCCCAGCATTTT
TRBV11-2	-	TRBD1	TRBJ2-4	CASTTTGGLAKNIQYF	TGTGCCAGCACCACAACAGGGGGACTAGCCAAAAACATTCAGTACTTC
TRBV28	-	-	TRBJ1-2	CASSWGGYGYTF	TGTGCCAGCAGTTGGGGAGGCTATGGCTACACCTTC
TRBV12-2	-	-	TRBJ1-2	CASKRYTF	TGTGCAAGTAAGAGGTACACCTTC
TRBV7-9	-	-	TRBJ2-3	CASSPRDKHTDTQYF	TGTGCCAGCAGCCCGAGGGACAAACACACAGATACGCAGTATTTT
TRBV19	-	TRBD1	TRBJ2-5	CASSIADRGQETQYF	TGTGCCAGTAGTATAGCCGACAGGGGGCAGGAGACCCAGTACTTC